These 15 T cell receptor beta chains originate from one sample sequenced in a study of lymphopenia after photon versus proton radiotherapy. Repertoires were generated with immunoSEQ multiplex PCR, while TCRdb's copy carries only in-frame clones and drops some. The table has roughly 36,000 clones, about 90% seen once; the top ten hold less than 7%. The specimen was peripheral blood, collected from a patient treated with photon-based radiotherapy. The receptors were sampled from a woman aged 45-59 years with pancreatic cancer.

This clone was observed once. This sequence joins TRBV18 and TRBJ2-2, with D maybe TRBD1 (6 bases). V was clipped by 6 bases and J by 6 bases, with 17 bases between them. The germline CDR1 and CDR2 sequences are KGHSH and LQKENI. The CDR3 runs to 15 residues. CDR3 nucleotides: TGTGCCAGCTCTTCAGACAGGTGGCCCGCCGGGGAGCTGTTTTTT. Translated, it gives CASSSDRWPAGELFF.

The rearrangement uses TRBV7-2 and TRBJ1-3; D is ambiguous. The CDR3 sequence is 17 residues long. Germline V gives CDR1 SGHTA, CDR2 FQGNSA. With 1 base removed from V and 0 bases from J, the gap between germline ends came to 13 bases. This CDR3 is CASSLVAPINSGNTIYF. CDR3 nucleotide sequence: TGTGCCAGCAGCTTAGTGGCTCCGATCAACTCTGGAAACACCATATATTTT.

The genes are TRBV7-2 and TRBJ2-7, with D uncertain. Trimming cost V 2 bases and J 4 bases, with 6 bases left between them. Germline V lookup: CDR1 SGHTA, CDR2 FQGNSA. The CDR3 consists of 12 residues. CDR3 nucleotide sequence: TGTGCCAGCAGCTTACAGCAATACGAGCAGTACTTC. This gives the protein CASSLQQYEQYF.

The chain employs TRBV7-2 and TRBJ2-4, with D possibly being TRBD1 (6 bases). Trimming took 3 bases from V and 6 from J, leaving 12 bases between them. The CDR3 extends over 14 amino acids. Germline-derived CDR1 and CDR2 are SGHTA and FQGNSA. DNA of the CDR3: TGTGCCAGCAGCTTCAGGGGTTCTACAAACATTCAGTACTTC. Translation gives CASSFRGSTNIQYF.

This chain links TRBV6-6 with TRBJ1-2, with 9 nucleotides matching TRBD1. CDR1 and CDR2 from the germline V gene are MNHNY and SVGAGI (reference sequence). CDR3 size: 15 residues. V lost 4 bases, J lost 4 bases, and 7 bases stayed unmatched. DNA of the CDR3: TGTGCCAGCAGTTCCTGGACAGGGGCGGGCTATGGCTACACCTTC. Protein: CASSSWTGAGYGYTF.

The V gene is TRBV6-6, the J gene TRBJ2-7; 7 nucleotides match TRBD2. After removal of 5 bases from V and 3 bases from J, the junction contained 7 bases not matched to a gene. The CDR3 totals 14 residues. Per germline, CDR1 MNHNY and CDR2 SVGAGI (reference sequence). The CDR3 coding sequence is TGTGCCAGCAGTCCCATCGGGGGGATCTACGAGCAGTACTTC. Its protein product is CASSPIGGIYEQYF.

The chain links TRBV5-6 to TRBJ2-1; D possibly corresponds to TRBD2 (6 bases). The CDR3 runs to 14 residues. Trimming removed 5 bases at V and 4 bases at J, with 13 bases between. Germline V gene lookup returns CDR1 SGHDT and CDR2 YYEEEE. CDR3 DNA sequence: TGTGCCAGCAGTCTGGAGGGCGGGTACAATGAGCAGTTCTTC. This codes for CASSLEGGYNEQFF.

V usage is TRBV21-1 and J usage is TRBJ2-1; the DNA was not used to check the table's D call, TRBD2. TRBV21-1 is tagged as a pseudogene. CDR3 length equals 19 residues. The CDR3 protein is CASSKDLGRDSQSYNEQFF. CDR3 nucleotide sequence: TGTGCCAGCAGCAAGGATTTAGGAAGGGACTCTCAATCCTACAATGAGCAGTTCTTC.

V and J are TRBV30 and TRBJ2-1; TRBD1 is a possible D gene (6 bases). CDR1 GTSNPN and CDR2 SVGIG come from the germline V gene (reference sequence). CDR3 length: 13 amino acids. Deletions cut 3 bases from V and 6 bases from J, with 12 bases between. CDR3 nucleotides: TGTGCCTGGAGCGGACAGCCCGGCAATGAGCAGTTCTTC. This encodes CAWSGQPGNEQFF.

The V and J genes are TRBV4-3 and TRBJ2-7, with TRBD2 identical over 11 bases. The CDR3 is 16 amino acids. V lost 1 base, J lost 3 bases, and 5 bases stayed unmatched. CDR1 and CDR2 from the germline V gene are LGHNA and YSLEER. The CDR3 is CASSQVGTSGYYEQYF. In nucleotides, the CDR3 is TGCGCCAGCAGCCAAGTGGGGACTAGCGGATACTACGAGCAGTACTTC.

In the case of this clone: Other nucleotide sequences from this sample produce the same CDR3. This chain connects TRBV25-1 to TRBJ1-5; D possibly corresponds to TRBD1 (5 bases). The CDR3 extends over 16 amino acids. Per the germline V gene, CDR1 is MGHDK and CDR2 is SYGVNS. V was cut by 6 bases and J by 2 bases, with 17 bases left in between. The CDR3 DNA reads TGTGCCAGCAGCGGAACCGGAACAGGTGGCAATCAGCCCCAGCATTTT. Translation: CASSGTGTGGNQPQHF.

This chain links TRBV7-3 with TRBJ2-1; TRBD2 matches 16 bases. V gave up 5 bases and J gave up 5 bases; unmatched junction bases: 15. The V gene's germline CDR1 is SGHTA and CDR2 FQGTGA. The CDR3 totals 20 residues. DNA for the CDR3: TGTGCCAGCAGCCTCTCGAGCAAAGGGACTAGCGGGAGGGGGAACAATGAGCAGTTCTTC. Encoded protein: CASSLSSKGTSGRGNNEQFF. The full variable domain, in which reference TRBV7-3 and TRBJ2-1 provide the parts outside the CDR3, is GAGVSQTPSNKVTEKGKYVELRCDPISGHTALYWYRQSLGQGPEFLIYFQGTGAADDSGLPNDRFFAVRPEGSVSTLKIQRTERGDSAVYLCASSLSSKGTSGRGNNEQFFGPGTRLTVL.

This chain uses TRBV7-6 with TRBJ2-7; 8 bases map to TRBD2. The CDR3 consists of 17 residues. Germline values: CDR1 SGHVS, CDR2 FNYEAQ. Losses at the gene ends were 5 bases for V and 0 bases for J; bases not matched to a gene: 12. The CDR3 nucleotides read TGTGCCAGCAGCCCAGGGACCCCGGGGACTAGCTCCTACGAGCAGTACTTC. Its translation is CASSPGTPGTSSYEQYF.

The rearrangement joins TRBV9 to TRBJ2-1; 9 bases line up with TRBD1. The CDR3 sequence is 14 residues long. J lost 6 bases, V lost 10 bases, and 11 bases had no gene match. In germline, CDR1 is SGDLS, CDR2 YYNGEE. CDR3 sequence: CAARGDREVNEQFF. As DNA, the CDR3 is TGTGCCGCCCGGGGGGACAGGGAAGTCAATGAGCAGTTCTTC. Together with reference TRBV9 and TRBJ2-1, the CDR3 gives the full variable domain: DSGVTQTPKHLITATGQRVTLRCSPRSGDLSVYWYQQSLDQGLQFLIQYYNGEERAKGNILERFSAQQFPDLHSELNLSSLELGDSALYFCAARGDREVNEQFFGPGTRLTVL.

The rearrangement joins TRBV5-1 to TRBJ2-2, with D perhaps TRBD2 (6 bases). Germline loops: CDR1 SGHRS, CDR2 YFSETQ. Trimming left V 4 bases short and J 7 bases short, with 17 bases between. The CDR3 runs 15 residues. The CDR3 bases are TGCGCCAGCAGCCTGGAGGGCGGCCGGGGCGGGGAGCTGTTTTTT. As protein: CASSLEGGRGGELFF.